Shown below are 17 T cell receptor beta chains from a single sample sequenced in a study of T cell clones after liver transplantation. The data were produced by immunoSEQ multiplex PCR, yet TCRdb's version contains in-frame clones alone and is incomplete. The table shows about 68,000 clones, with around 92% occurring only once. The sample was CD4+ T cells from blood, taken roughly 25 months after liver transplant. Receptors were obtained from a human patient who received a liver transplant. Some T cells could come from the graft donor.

CDR3 in DNA: TGTGCCAGCAGCTTAGTTGCAGATACGCAGTATTTT. Amino acid sequence: CASSLVADTQYF. The chain joins TRBV11-2 to TRBJ2-3; D is unclear. Germline V gene lookup returns CDR1 SGHAT and CDR2 FQNNGV. The CDR3 contains 12 residues. Deletions cut 1 base from V and 4 bases from J, with 3 bases between. Full variable domain (rest looked up from reference TRBV11-2 and TRBJ2-3): EAGVAQSPRYKIIEKRQSVAFWCNPISGHATLYWYQQILGQGPKLLIQFQNNGVVDDSQLPKDRFSAERLKGVDSTLKIQPAKLEDSAVYLCASSLVADTQYFGPGTRLTVL.

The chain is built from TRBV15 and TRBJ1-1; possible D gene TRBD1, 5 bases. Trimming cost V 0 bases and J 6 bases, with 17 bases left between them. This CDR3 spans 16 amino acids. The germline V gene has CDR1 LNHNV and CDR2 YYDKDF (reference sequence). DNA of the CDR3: TGTGCCACCAGCAGAGATTGGGGGGGAAGCGGCGCTGAAGCTTTCTTT. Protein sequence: CATSRDWGGSGAEAFF. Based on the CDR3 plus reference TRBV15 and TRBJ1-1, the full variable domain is DAMVIQNPRYQVTQFGKPVTLSCSQTLNHNVMYWYQQKSSQAPKLLFHYYDKDFNNEADTPDNFQSRRPNTSFCFLDIRSPGLGDTAMYLCATSRDWGGSGAEAFFGQGTRLTVV.

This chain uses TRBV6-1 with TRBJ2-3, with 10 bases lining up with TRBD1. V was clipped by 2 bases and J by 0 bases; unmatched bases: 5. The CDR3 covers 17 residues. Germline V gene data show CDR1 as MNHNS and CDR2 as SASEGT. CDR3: CASSESRTGGSTDTQYF. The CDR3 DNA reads TGTGCCAGCAGTGAAAGCCGGACAGGGGGAAGCACAGATACGCAGTATTTT.

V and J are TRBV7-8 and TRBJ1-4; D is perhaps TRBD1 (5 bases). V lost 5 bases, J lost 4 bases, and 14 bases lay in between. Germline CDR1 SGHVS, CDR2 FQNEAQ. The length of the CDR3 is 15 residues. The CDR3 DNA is TGTGCCAGCAGCCTCAACGGGGGAGTTAATGAAAAACTGTTTTTT. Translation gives CASSLNGGVNEKLFF.

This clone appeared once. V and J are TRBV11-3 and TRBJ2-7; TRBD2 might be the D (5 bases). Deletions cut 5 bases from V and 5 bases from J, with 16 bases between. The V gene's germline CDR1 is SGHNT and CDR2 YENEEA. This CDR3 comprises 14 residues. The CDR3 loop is CASSTGTLPDEQYF. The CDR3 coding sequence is TGTGCCAGCAGCACGGGAACCCTACCCGACGAGCAGTACTTC.

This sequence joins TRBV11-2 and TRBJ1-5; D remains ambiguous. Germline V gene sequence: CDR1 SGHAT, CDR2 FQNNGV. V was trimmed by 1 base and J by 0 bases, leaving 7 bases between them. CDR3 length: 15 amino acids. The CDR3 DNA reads TGTGCCAGCAGCTTAGGGCAGAATAGCAATCAGCCCCAGCATTTT. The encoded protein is CASSLGQNSNQPQHF.

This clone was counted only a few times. The CDR3 sequence is CASSLGPLGSGSQQYF. In DNA, the CDR3 is TGTGCCAGCAGCTTAGGCCCCCTAGGCAGCGGTTCCCAGCAGTACTTC. The chain uses TRBV11-3 and TRBJ2-7, with a weak D call TRBD2 (5 bases). This CDR3 comprises 16 residues. Per the germline V gene, CDR1 is SGHNT and CDR2 is YENEEA. Trimming cost V 1 base and J 8 bases, with 21 bases left between them.

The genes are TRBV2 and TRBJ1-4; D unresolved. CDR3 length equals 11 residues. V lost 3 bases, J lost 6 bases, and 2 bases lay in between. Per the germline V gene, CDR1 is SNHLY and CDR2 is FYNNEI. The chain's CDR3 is CASSDDEKLFF. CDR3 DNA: TGTGCCAGCAGTGACGATGAAAAACTGTTTTTT.

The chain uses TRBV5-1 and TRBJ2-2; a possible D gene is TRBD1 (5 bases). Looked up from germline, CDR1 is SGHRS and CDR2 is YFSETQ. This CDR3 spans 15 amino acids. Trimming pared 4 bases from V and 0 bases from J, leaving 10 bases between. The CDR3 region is CASSARVPNTGELFF. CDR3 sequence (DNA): TGCGCCAGCAGCGCCAGGGTTCCGAACACCGGGGAGCTGTTTTTT.

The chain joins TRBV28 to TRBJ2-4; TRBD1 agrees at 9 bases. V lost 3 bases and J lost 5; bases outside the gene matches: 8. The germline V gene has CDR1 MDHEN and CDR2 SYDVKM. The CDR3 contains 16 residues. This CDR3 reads CASSFEGQGFENIQYF. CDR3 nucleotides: TGTGCCAGCAGTTTTGAGGGACAGGGCTTCGAAAACATTCAGTACTTC.

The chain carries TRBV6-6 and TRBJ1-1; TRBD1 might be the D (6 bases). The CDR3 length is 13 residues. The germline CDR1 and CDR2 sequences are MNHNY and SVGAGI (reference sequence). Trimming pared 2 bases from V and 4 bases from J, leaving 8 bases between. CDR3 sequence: CASSYEGGTEAFF. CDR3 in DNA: TGTGCCAGCAGTTACGAAGGGGGCACTGAAGCTTTCTTT.

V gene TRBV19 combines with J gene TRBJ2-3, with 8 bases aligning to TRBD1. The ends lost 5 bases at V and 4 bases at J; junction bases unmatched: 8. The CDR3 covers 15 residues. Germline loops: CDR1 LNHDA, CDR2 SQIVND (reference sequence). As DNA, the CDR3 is TGTGCCAGTAGTCTCAGGACAGGGTTCTCAGATACGCAGTATTTT. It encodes CASSLRTGFSDTQYF.

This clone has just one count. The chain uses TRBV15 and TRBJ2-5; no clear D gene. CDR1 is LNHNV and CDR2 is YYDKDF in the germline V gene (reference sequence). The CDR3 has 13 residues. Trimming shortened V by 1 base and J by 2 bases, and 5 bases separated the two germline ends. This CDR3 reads CATSRGQQETQYF. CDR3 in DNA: TGTGCCACCAGCAGAGGTCAGCAAGAGACCCAGTACTTC.

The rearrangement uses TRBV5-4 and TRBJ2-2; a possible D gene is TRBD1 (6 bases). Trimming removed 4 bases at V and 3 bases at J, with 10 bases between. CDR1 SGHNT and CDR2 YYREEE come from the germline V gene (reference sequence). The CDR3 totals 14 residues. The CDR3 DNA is TGTGCCAGCAGCCCGGACAGACACACCGGGGAGCTGTTTTTT. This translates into CASSPDRHTGELFF.

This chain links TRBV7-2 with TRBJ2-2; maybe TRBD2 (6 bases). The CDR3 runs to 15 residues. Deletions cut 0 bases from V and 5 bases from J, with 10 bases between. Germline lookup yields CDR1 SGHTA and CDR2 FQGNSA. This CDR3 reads CASSLAGGKTGELFF. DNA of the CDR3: TGTGCCAGCAGCTTAGCGGGAGGAAAAACCGGGGAGCTGTTTTTT.

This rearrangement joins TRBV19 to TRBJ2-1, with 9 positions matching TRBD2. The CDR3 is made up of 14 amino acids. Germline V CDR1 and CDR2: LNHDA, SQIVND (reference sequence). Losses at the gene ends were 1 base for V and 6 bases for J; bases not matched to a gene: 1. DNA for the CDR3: TGTGCCAGTAGTATAGGACTAGCGGTCAATGAGCAGTTCTTC. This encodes CASSIGLAVNEQFF.

CDR3 in amino acids: CASKYKMNTEAFF. CDR3 nucleotide sequence: TGTGCCAGCAAGTACAAAATGAACACTGAAGCTTTCTTT. V and J are TRBV2 and TRBJ1-1, with D unresolved. The CDR3 spans 13 residues. Per germline, CDR1 SNHLY and CDR2 FYNNEI. With 7 bases removed from V and 0 bases from J, the gap between germline ends came to 9 bases.